Shown below are 19 T cell receptor beta chains from a single sample sequenced in a study of T cell responses to AZD1222 COVID-19 vaccine. The protocol was immunoSEQ multiplex PCR, while the TCRdb copy is restricted to in-frame clones and leaves out a portion. The sample comprises just under 95,000 clones, around nine tenths of which are singletons, and 10% to 15% rests with the top ten. The sequencing used peripheral blood, collected on day 0 of AZD1222 vaccination. The source is an adult in good health.

The sample holds one count of this clone. V and J are TRBV18 and TRBJ1-5; no reliable D call. The CDR3 is 14 residues long. The V end was cut by 2 bases, the J end by 5 bases, with 10 bases between. Germline V gives CDR1 KGHSH, CDR2 LQKENI. The CDR3 loop reads CASSPSSVDQPQHF. The CDR3 coding sequence is TGTGCCAGCTCACCAAGTTCCGTGGATCAGCCCCAGCATTTT.

The CDR3 loop reads CASSRWTGGTTEAFF. CDR3 in DNA: TGTGCCAGCAGCCGTTGGACAGGGGGAACCACTGAAGCTTTCTTT. This chain links TRBV7-9 with TRBJ1-1, with 10 bases aligning to TRBD1. The V and J ends lost 5 bases and 4 bases, in that order; junction bases with no gene match: 7. Germline CDR1 reads SEHNR; CDR2 reads FQNEAQ (reference sequence). The CDR3 extends over 15 amino acids.

V is TRBV19 and J is TRBJ1-5, with 7 bases aligning to TRBD1. Germline CDR1 is LNHDA and CDR2 is SQIVND (reference sequence). The CDR3 covers 13 residues. The ends lost 5 bases at V and 7 bases at J; junction bases unmatched: 5. The CDR3 here is CASSWDSRQPQHF. DNA of the CDR3: TGTGCCAGTAGTTGGGACAGCAGGCAGCCCCAGCATTTT.

This rearrangement joins TRBV7-2 to TRBJ2-2, with D hard to call. Trimming cost V 1 base and J 5 bases, with 8 bases left between them. This CDR3 is built from 14 residues. Germline assignment: CDR1 SGHTA and CDR2 FQGNSA. This CDR3 is CASSLVVGTGELFF. In nucleotides, the CDR3 is TGTGCCAGCAGCTTAGTCGTTGGGACCGGGGAGCTGTTTTTT.

This clone appeared a few times. This sequence joins TRBV19 and TRBJ1-4; the match to TRBD1 covers 9 bases. Looked up from germline, CDR1 is LNHDA and CDR2 is SQIVND (reference sequence). The CDR3 is made up of 14 amino acids. With 7 bases clipped from V and 5 bases from J, the junction kept 5 bases outside the gene matches. The CDR3 DNA reads TGTGCCAGTAATGGACAGGGGCCAAATGAAAAACTGTTTTTT. Translation gives CASNGQGPNEKLFF. The full variable domain, in which reference TRBV19 and TRBJ1-4 provide the parts outside the CDR3, is DGGITQSPKYLFRKEGQNVTLSCEQNLNHDAMYWYRQDPGQGLRLIYYSQIVNDFQKGDIAEGYSVSREKKESFPLTVTSAQKNPTAFYLCASNGQGPNEKLFFGSGTQLSVL.

This chain joins TRBV3-1 (or the pseudogene TRBV3-2) and TRBJ2-1, with 7 bases aligning to TRBD2. Trimming at V came to 0 bases and at J to 5 bases, leaving 4 bases not matched to a gene. This CDR3 has 15 residues. Looked up from germline, CDR1 is LGHDT and CDR2 is YNNKEL (reference sequence). Written as DNA, the CDR3 is TGTGCCAGCAGCCAAGATGGGACTAAGAACAATGAGCAGTTCTTC. This gives the protein CASSQDGTKNNEQFF.

J is TRBJ2-5 and V is TRBV5-4; TRBD1 matches 9 bases. Germline CDR1 is SGHNT and CDR2 is YYREEE (reference sequence). Trimming at V came to 4 bases and at J to 1 base, leaving 5 bases not matched to a gene. The CDR3 is made up of 15 amino acids. The CDR3: CASSRDRVVQETQYF. CDR3 sequence (DNA): TGTGCCAGCAGCCGGGACAGGGTCGTCCAAGAGACCCAGTACTTC.

J is TRBJ1-1 and V is TRBV7-2, with D tentatively TRBD1 (5 bases). The V gene lost 2 bases and the J gene lost 3 bases, with 10 bases spanning the gap. This CDR3 region has 14 residues. CDR1 is SGHTA and CDR2 is FQGNSA in the germline V gene. The CDR3 region has the DNA TGTGCCAGCAGCTTAACTCAGGGACACACTGAAGCTTTCTTT. Protein: CASSLTQGHTEAFF. The whole variable domain, filled in from reference TRBV7-2 and TRBJ1-1, reads GAGVSQSPSNKVTEKGKDVELRCDPISGHTALYWYRQSLGQGLEFLIYFQGNSAPDKSGLPSDRFSAERTGGSVSTLTIQRTQQEDSAVYLCASSLTQGHTEAFFGQGTRLTVV.

The chain combines TRBV10-3 with TRBJ1-2; D might be TRBD1 (6 bases). The ends were cut back, 10 bases at V and 8 bases at J, with 14 bases in the middle. The CDR3 consists of 11 residues. Germline V gives CDR1 ENHRY, CDR2 SYGVKD. The CDR3 DNA follows: TGTGCCAGCAGCACAGGGAGAGGCTACACCTTC. Translating gives CASSTGRGYTF.

The chain recombines TRBV12-3 or TRBV12-4 with TRBJ2-2, with D possibly matching TRBD1 (5 bases). The CDR3 is 13 amino acids. The V end lost 6 bases, the J end lost 5 bases, and 10 bases lay between the germline ends. DNA of the CDR3: TGTGCCAGCAGCCACGACAGTACCGGGGAGCTGTTTTTT. Protein product: CASSHDSTGELFF.

The CDR3 protein is CASSFWRPERNTIYF. CDR3 in DNA: TGTGCCAGCAGCTTCTGGAGGCCCGAAAGAAACACCATATATTTT. This chain joins TRBV13 and TRBJ1-3; D unresolved. Per the germline V gene, CDR1 is PRHDT and CDR2 is FYEKMQ (reference sequence). V lost 3 bases and J 5 bases, leaving 14 bases between the germline ends. The CDR3 sequence is 15 residues long.

This rearrangement joins TRBV5-4 to TRBJ2-7; D might be TRBD2 (6 bases). Germline V gene lookup returns CDR1 SGHNT and CDR2 YYREEE (reference sequence). V was cut by 0 bases and J by 5 bases, with 18 bases left in between. The CDR3 contains 16 residues. The CDR3 coding sequence is TGTGCCAGCAGCTTGGAGGCGGGAACTATCCCTCACGAGCAGTACTTC. It codes for CASSLEAGTIPHEQYF. Filled out from reference TRBV5-4 and TRBJ2-7, the complete variable domain reads ETGVTQSPTHLIKTRGQQVTLRCSSQSGHNTVSWYQQALGQGPQFIFQYYREEENGRGNFPPRFSGLQFPNYSSELNVNALELDDSALYLCASSLEAGTIPHEQYFGPGTRLTVT.

The chain uses TRBV11-2 and TRBJ2-7; D is perhaps TRBD2 (5 bases). The CDR3 consists of 16 residues. The germline gives CDR1 SGHAT, CDR2 FQNNGV. With 1 base removed from V and 0 bases from J, the gap between germline ends came to 13 bases. This chain's CDR3 is CASSLVGGMSSYEQYF. CDR3 sequence (DNA): TGTGCCAGCAGCTTAGTCGGAGGCATGAGCTCCTACGAGCAGTACTTC.

The rearrangement joins TRBV2 to TRBJ2-2; D may be TRBD1 (6 bases). The CDR3 contains 14 residues. Trimming cost V 3 bases and J 1 base, with 6 bases left between them. Germline V gene data show CDR1 as SNHLY and CDR2 as FYNNEI. The CDR3 DNA is TGTGCCAGCAGTGACAGGGGGAACACCGGGGAGCTGTTTTTT. It encodes CASSDRGNTGELFF.

The chain carries TRBV3-1 (or the pseudogene TRBV3-2) and TRBJ2-7; D might be TRBD1 or TRBD2, each matching 5 bases. With 3 bases removed from V and 7 bases from J, the gap between germline ends came to 13 bases. Germline V gene data show CDR1 as LGHDT and CDR2 as YNNKEL (reference sequence). The CDR3 covers 13 residues. CDR3 sequence: CASSQGTAREQYF. The DNA for the CDR3 is TGTGCCAGCAGCCAGGGGACGGCGCGGGAGCAGTACTTC.

The J gene is TRBJ1-6, the V gene TRBV18; no clear D. V lost 0 bases and J lost 8, with 8 bases in between. CDR1 and CDR2 (germline): KGHSH, LQKENI. The CDR3 is 14 amino acids. CDR3 nucleotide sequence: TGTGCCAGCTCACCACCTTGGGTTGATTCACCCCTCCACTTT. Protein: CASSPPWVDSPLHF.

V is TRBV30 and J is TRBJ2-7; D ambiguous. V was clipped by 2 bases and J by 3 bases, with 8 bases between them. The CDR3 totals 12 residues. Germline values: CDR1 GTSNPN, CDR2 SVGIG (reference sequence). The CDR3 here is CAWSPLNYEQYF. CDR3 nucleotides: TGTGCCTGGAGTCCCCTTAACTACGAGCAGTACTTC.

V gene TRBV21-1 combines with J gene TRBJ1-1; the table assigns TRBD1, which was not confirmed against the DNA. TRBV21-1 counts as a pseudogene. The CDR3 loop spans 16 amino acids. The CDR3 is CASSKSQVTWYNEAFF. CDR3 in DNA: TGTGCCAGCAGCAAATCGCAGGTGACCTGGTACAATGAAGCTTTCTTT.

The V call is TRBV9, the J call TRBJ1-6; D gene unclear. The CDR3 has 12 residues. With 2 bases removed from V and 11 bases from J, the gap between germline ends came to 8 bases. Looked up from germline, CDR1 is SGDLS and CDR2 is YYNGEE. The CDR3 coding sequence is TGTGCCAGCAGCGTGGCAGACGCACCCCTCCACTTT. Protein sequence: CASSVADAPLHF.